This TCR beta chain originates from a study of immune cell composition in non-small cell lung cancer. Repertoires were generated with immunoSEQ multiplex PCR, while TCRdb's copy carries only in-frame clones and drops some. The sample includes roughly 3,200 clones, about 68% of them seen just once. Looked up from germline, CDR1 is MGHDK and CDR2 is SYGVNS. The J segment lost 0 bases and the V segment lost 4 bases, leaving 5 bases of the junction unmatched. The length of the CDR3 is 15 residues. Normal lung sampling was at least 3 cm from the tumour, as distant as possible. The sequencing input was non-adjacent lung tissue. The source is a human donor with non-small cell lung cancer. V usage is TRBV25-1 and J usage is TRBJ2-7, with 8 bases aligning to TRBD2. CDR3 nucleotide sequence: TGTGCCAGCAGTGCAAGCGGGGGCCTCTCCTACGAGCAGTACTTC. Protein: CASSASGGLSYEQYF.